The rows below give T cell receptor beta chains drawn from one sample of a study of post-analysis software for immune sequencing data. TCRdb redid the calling of the PCR reads with MiXCR, one entry per CDR3 protein. The sample lists about 770,000 distinct CDR3 sequences, around 46% occurring once. The sample consisted of blood. The receptors were sampled from a girl aged 10 to 17 with multiple sclerosis. Both conserved end residues are part of each CDR3. Fields, in order: CDR3 length, V gene, D gene, clone size, J gene, CDR3 DNA, CDR3 protein. D genes are given only for firm matches. Clone size is shown for a subset of rows, as once, few, many or a class of expanded clone.

16,TRBV27,TRBD1,few,TRBJ1-2,TGTGCCAGCAGCAACGCGCGACAGGGAGAAGGCTATGGCTACACCTTC,CASSNARQGEGYGYTF
16,TRBV7-9,-,-,TRBJ1-1,TGTGCCAGCGGCTTAGCGTCGGGGGGGAGGTACACTGAAGCTTTCTTT,CASGLASGGRYTEAFF
13,TRBV20-1,-,-,TRBJ2-3,TGCAGTGCTAGGAGGGGGAGGACAGATACGCAGTATTTT,CSARRGRTDTQYF
15,TRBV9,-,-,TRBJ1-2,TGTGCCAGCAGCGTAGTGGAGGGCCTCGCGTCCGGCTACACCTTC,CASSVVEGLASGYTF
15,TRBV12-3/TRBV12-4,-,few,TRBJ2-3,TGTGCCAGCAGTTTCGCAGCGGTCCTCACAGATACGCAGTATTTT,CASSFAAVLTDTQYF
20,TRBV12-3/TRBV12-4,-,few,TRBJ1-5,TGTGCCAGCAGTTCTCCAGGAGTAACAGGGAGGTACGGTGGCAATCAGCCCCAGCATTTT,CASSSPGVTGRYGGNQPQHF
12,TRBV29-1,-,-,TRBJ1-1,TGCAGCGTTGAAGTCAGTAGGAGTGAAGCTTTCTTT,CSVEVSRSEAFF
15,TRBV7-8,TRBD1,-,TRBJ1-1,TGTGCCAGCAGCGTAGGACAGGGGTGGGGGACTGAAGCTTTCTTT,CASSVGQGWGTEAFF
17,TRBV7-8,TRBD2,-,TRBJ2-5,TGTGCCAGCAGCTTCATGACTAGCGGAATCGTGGAGGAGACCCAGTACTTC,CASSFMTSGIVEETQYF
15,TRBV13,TRBD2,-,TRBJ2-3,TGTGCCAGCAGCTTACCGGCGGGAGGATTAGATACGCAGTATTTT,CASSLPAGGLDTQYF
14,TRBV5-1,TRBD1,-,TRBJ2-1,TGCGCCAGCAGTCAACGGGACAGATGGTCTGAGCAGTTCTTC,CASSQRDRWSEQFF
14,TRBV7-2,-,few,TRBJ2-7,TGTGCCAGCAGCTTAGCCACAACCGGGTACGAGCAGTACTTC,CASSLATTGYEQYF
17,TRBV7-2,TRBD2,few,TRBJ2-1,TGTGCCAGCAGCCCTAGATCCCTAGCGGGACCATACAATGAGCAGTTCTTC,CASSPRSLAGPYNEQFF
16,TRBV24-1,-,-,TRBJ2-3,TGTGCCACCAGTGATAGACAGGCGACTAGCACAGATACGCAGTATTTT,CATSDRQATSTDTQYF
12,TRBV28,TRBD1,few,TRBJ2-7,TGTGCCAGCAGGGGGACAGAATACGAGCAGTACTTC,CASRGTEYEQYF
13,TRBV20-1,-,-,TRBJ1-5,TGCAGTGCTAGAACCTCCGACGGGCAGCCCCAGCATTTT,CSARTSDGQPQHF
16,TRBV12-3/TRBV12-4,-,-,TRBJ2-2,TGTGCCAGCAGTCCAGCAGGAGGGTGGATCACCGGGGAGCTGTTTTTT,CASSPAGGWITGELFF
14,TRBV7-2,TRBD2,-,TRBJ2-1,TGTGCCAGCAGCCGGAGCGGGAGGGGCAATGAGCAGTTCTTC,CASSRSGRGNEQFF
13,TRBV25-1,-,-,TRBJ1-2,TGTGCCAGCAGTGATCAATCGTGGTATGGCTACACCTTC,CASSDQSWYGYTF
15,TRBV9,-,few,TRBJ1-4,TGTGCCAGCAGCGTAGGAGGCCTCCTCAATGAAAAACTGTTTTTT,CASSVGGLLNEKLFF
15,TRBV7-3,TRBD1,-,TRBJ2-7,TGTGCCAGCAGCTTACCGGGGACAGGGGGTCACGAGCAGTACTTC,CASSLPGTGGHEQYF
16,TRBV5-6,-,-,TRBJ1-1,TGTGCCAGCAGCTTGTGGGCCCAGGGGATGAACACTGAAGCTTTCTTT,CASSLWAQGMNTEAFF
17,TRBV14,TRBD2,-,TRBJ2-1,TGTGCCAGCAGCCCTCCAACCGGGACTAGGACGGTAATTGAGCAGTTCTTC,CASSPPTGTRTVIEQFF
19,TRBV18,TRBD2,-,TRBJ2-1,TGTGCCAGCTCCCAAACTAGCGGGTCCAGGCGCCCTTCCGACAATGAGCAGTTCTTC,CASSQTSGSRRPSDNEQFF
16,TRBV29-1,TRBD1,-,TRBJ2-7,TGCAGCGTTGAAGATCGGAGGGGACAGGGCTCCCACGAGCAGTACTTC,CSVEDRRGQGSHEQYF
15,TRBV12-3/TRBV12-4,-,-,TRBJ1-4,TGTGCCAGCAGTCCCACGGCAGGAGGATGGGAAAAACTGTTTTTT,CASSPTAGGWEKLFF
16,TRBV9,TRBD2,-,TRBJ2-1,TGTGCCAGCAGCGTAGGTGATAGCGGGCTCTACAATGAGCAGTTCTTC,CASSVGDSGLYNEQFF
14,TRBV5-1,-,few,TRBJ2-7,TGCGCCAGCAGCTTGGATTCCAGGGTCTACGAGCAGTACTTC,CASSLDSRVYEQYF
18,TRBV7-2,TRBD2,few,TRBJ2-5,TGTGCCAGCAGCTACAGAAGTCCGGGACTAGCGGGAGCAGAGACCCAGTACTTC,CASSYRSPGLAGAETQYF
15,TRBV9,-,few,TRBJ2-5,TGTGCCAGCAGCGTAGATGGGGGACGCCAAGAGACCCAGTACTTC,CASSVDGGRQETQYF
16,TRBV29-1,TRBD2,few,TRBJ2-1,TGCAGCGTTGAGGGACTAGCGGGAGGATCCTACAATGAGCAGTTCTTC,CSVEGLAGGSYNEQFF
14,TRBV30,TRBD2,-,TRBJ2-5,TGTGCCTGGAGTCGACTAGCGGTACAAGAGACCCAGTACTTC,CAWSRLAVQETQYF
12,TRBV7-3,-,-,TRBJ2-1,TGTGCCAGCACATACCCGGGATCACCGCAGTTCTTC,CASTYPGSPQFF
12,TRBV12-3/TRBV12-4,-,many,TRBJ2-7,TGTGCCAGCAGTTTAGCGCTCGACGAGCAGTACTTC,CASSLALDEQYF
15,TRBV6-1,TRBD1,-,TRBJ1-2,TGTGCCAGCAGGCCGGGACAGCTATTGGGCTATGGCTACACCTTC,CASRPGQLLGYGYTF
15,TRBV4-1,-,few,TRBJ1-2,TGCGCCAGCAGCCAAGTGGAGGGCTCAAACTATGGCTACACCTTC,CASSQVEGSNYGYTF
13,TRBV12-3/TRBV12-4,-,few,TRBJ2-7,TGTGCAACCGGGTCCTCCGGAACCTACGAGCAGTACTTC,CATGSSGTYEQYF
11,TRBV29-1,-,few,TRBJ2-5,TGCAGCGTTGAGCTCCGGGAGACCCAGTACTTC,CSVELRETQYF
12,TRBV12-3/TRBV12-4,-,-,TRBJ2-7,TGTGCCAGCAGTTTAGCGGCGGGGTGGCAGTACTTC,CASSLAAGWQYF
15,TRBV7-2,TRBD2,few,TRBJ2-3,TGTGCCAGCAGTTCCCAAGCGGGAGTCACAGATACGCAGTATTTT,CASSSQAGVTDTQYF
15,TRBV4-3,-,-,TRBJ1-1,TGCGCCAGCAGCCAAGATAGCGCCCTGGTCGCTGAAGCTTTCTTT,CASSQDSALVAEAFF
20,TRBV6-2/TRBV6-3,-,-,TRBJ2-1,-,CASSYTFGRVAGGSTNEQFF
11,TRBV29-1,-,few,TRBJ1-4,TGCAGCGTGAACAGTGGTGAAAAACTGTTTTTT,CSVNSGEKLFF
15,TRBV3-1,-,-,TRBJ2-3,TGTGCCAGCAGCCAAGGCCGGGATCGCGTAGATACGCAGTATTTT,CASSQGRDRVDTQYF
14,TRBV10-2,-,few,TRBJ1-1,TGCGCCAGCAGGGGCCCCGGGGCTCGCACTGAAGCTTTCTTT,CASRGPGARTEAFF
14,TRBV12-3/TRBV12-4,TRBD2,once,TRBJ2-5,TGTGCCAGCAGCCACAGCGGGAGTCGAAAGACCCAGTACTTC,CASSHSGSRKTQYF
14,TRBV7-9,TRBD2,-,TRBJ2-7,TGTGCCAGCAGCTTAAACGCGGGAGAACACGAGCAGTACTTC,CASSLNAGEHEQYF
11,TRBV6-6,-,once,TRBJ1-2,TGTGCCAGCAGCAACGACTATGGCTACACCTTC,CASSNDYGYTF
15,TRBV7-2,TRBD1,many,TRBJ2-7,TGTGCCAGCAGCTTAGGACAGGGTGGAAGTTACGAGCAGTACTTC,CASSLGQGGSYEQYF
13,TRBV12-3/TRBV12-4,-,few,TRBJ1-6,TGTGCCAGCAGTCAGACAAAGGGGTCACCCCTCCACTTT,CASSQTKGSPLHF
13,TRBV28,TRBD2,few,TRBJ2-1,TGTGCCAGCAGCTCGGGACTACACAATGAGCAGTTCTTC,CASSSGLHNEQFF
12,TRBV29-1,-,-,TRBJ2-5,TGCAGCGTTGGGAAAGGGCCGTATGAGCAGTACTTC,CSVGKGPYEQYF
13,TRBV12-3/TRBV12-4,-,-,TRBJ2-5,TGTGCCAGTAGGAGGGAGGAAAGAGAGACCCAGTACTTC,CASRREERETQYF